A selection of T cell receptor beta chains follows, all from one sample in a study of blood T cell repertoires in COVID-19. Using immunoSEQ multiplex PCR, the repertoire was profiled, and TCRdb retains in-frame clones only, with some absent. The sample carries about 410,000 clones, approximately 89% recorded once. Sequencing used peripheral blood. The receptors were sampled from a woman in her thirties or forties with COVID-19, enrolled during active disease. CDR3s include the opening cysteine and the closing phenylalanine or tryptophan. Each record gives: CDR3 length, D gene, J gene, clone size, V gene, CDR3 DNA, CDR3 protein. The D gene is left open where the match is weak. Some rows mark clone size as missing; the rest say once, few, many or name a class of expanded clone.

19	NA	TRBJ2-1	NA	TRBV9	TGTGCCAGCAGCCCCACTGCGGGGACCAGGAAGATTTCCTACAATGAGCAGTTCTTC	CASSPTAGTRKISYNEQFF
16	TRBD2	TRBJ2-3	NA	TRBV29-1	TGCAGCGTTGAAGATTTAATAGCGGGGGGGACAGATACGCAGTATTTT	CSVEDLIAGGTDTQYF
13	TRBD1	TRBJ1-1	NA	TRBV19	TGTGCCACCCCCCGGGACAGCCATATGACAGCTTTCTTT	CATPRDSHMTAFF
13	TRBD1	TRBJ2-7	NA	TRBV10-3	TGTGCCATCAGTGCCGACAGGGGCTACGAGCAGTACTTC	CAISADRGYEQYF
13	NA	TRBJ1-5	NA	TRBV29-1	TGCAGCGTTGCCAGGGATAGCAATCAGCCCCAGCATTTT	CSVARDSNQPQHF
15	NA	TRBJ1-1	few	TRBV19	TGTGCCAGTAGAACCGCGGGGGGCTGGGACACTGAAGCTTTCTTT	CASRTAGGWDTEAFF
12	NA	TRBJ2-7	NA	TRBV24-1	TGTGCCACCAGTGACGCGACTGGCGAGCAGTACTTC	CATSDATGEQYF
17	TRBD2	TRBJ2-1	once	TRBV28	TGTGCCAGCAGTCTCCATCCCCGACTAGCTAACCACAATGAGCAGTTCTTC	CASSLHPRLANHNEQFF
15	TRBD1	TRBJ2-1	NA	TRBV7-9	TGTGCCAGCACCTCAGGACAGGGGGCCTACAATGAGCAGTTCTTC	CASTSGQGAYNEQFF
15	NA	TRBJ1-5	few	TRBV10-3	TGTGCCATCAGTGAGTCCTCAGGGTACAATCAGCCCCAGCATTTT	CAISESSGYNQPQHF
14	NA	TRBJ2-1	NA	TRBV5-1	TGCGCCAGCAGCCCCGCGATAACCTACAATGAGCAGTTCTTC	CASSPAITYNEQFF
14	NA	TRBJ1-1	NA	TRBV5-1	TGCGCCAGCAGCTTGCAGGATGCGAACACTGAAGCTTTCTTT	CASSLQDANTEAFF
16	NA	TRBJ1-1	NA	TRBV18	TGTGCCAGCTCACCAAATTTAGGACTCCAGAACACTGAAGCTTTCTTT	CASSPNLGLQNTEAFF
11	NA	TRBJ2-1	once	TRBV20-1	TGCGGGGCGCCCACGTACAATGAGCAGTTCTTC	CGAPTYNEQFF
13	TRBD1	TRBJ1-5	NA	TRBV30	TGTGCCTGGAGTGTAAGGGGGCATCAGCCCCAGCATTTT	CAWSVRGHQPQHF
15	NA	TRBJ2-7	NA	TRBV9	TGTGCCAGCAGCCCAAGACAGGCGAGCTCCTACGAGCAGTACTTC	CASSPRQASSYEQYF
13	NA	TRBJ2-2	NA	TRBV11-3	TGTGCCAGCAGCTTTGCGTCGGCCGGGGAGCTGTTTTTT	CASSFASAGELFF
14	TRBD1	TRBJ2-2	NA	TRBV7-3	TGTGCCAGCAGCTCGGCAGGGGGCCACGGGGAGCTGTTTTTT	CASSSAGGHGELFF
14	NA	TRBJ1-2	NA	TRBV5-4	TGTGCCAGCAGCGCTACCGGGACTAACTATGGCTACACCTTC	CASSATGTNYGYTF
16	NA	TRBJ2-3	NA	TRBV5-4	TGTGCCAGCAGCCCCGGAGGCGCGGAACGCACAGATACGCAGTATTTT	CASSPGGAERTDTQYF
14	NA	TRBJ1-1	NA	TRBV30	TGTGCCTGGAGTAAGGAAGGGGTTAGGACTGAAGCTTTCTTT	CAWSKEGVRTEAFF
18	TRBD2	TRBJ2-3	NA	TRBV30	TGTGCCTGGAGTGGCGAGCGGGAGAAGTCCCAGCACAGAGATACGCAGTATTTT	CAWSGEREKSQHRDTQYF
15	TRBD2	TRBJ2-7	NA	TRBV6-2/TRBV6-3	TGTGCCAGCAGCCCCGGCCTAGCGGGGACCTACGAGCAGTACTTC	CASSPGLAGTYEQYF
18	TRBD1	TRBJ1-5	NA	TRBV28	TGTGCCAGCAGTTTAGAGTTTGGGACAGCCCTTAGCAATCAGCCCCAGCATTTT	CASSLEFGTALSNQPQHF
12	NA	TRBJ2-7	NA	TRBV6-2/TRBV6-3	TGTGCCAGCAGTTACAACAGGCGCGAGCAGTACTTC	CASSYNRREQYF
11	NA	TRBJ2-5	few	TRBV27	TGTGCCAGCAGTTCCGGGGGGACCCAGTACTTC	CASSSGGTQYF
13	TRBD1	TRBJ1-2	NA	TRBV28	TGTGCCAGCAGTTCCACAGGGGGCTATGGCTACACCTTC	CASSSTGGYGYTF
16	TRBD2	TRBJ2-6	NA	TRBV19	TGTGCCAGTACCGTGCCGGGGGGCTCTGGGGCCAACGTCCTGACTTTC	CASTVPGGSGANVLTF
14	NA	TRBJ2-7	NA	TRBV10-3	TGTGCCATCAGTGAGCCACAGGGTGGCGACGAGCAGTACTTC	CAISEPQGGDEQYF
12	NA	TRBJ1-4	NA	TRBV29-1	TGCGCTGGGGCGCAAGGAAATGAAAAACTGTTTTTT	CAGAQGNEKLFF
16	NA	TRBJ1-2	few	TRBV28	TGTGCCAGCAGTTTAGGGGGCGGGGGCGAGAACTATGGCTACACCTTC	CASSLGGGGENYGYTF
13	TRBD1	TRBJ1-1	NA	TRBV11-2	TGTGCCAGCAGCTTAAAGGGGGCAGGGGTAGCTTTCTTT	CASSLKGAGVAFF
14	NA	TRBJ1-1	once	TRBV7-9	TGTGCCAGCACCCCCGACAGCATGAACACTGAAGCTTTCTTT	CASTPDSMNTEAFF
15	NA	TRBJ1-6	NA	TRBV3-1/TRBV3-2	TGTGCCAGCAGCCAAGCGGGGGTAATGGATTCACCCCTCCACTTT	CASSQAGVMDSPLHF
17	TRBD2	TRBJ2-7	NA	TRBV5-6	TGTGCCAGCAGCTTGGCCGGTAAGGCGGGGGGAGTGGACGAGCAGTACTTC	CASSLAGKAGGVDEQYF
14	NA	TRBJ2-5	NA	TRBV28	TGTGCCAGCAGAAGACGACAGCCGCAAGAGACCCAGTACTTC	CASRRRQPQETQYF
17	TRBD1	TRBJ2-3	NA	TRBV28	TGTGCCAGCAGTTTATCTCTCAAGGACAGGCCCACAGATACGCAGTATTTT	CASSLSLKDRPTDTQYF
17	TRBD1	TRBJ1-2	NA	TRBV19	TGTGCCAGTAGTTCATACCGGGACAGGGCATTCGAGGATGGCTACACCTTC	CASSSYRDRAFEDGYTF
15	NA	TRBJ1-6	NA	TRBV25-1	TGTGCCAGCAGTGATTGGACAGCTAGGAATTCACCCCTCCACTTT	CASSDWTARNSPLHF
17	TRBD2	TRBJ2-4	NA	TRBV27	TGTGCCAGCAGTTTTGGAAGTGGCGGGGGGTCCAAAAACATTCAGTACTTC	CASSFGSGGGSKNIQYF
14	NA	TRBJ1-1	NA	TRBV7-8	TGTGCCAGCAGCTTAGGTCACTCGAACACTGAAGCTTTCTTT	CASSLGHSNTEAFF
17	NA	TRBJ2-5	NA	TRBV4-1	TGCGCCAGCAGCCAAGATCCTCCGGGACACCCTCAAGAGACCCAGTACTTC	CASSQDPPGHPQETQYF
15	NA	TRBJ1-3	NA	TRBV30	TGTGCCTCCCCACAGGGCCCTAGCTCTGGAAACACCATATATTTT	CASPQGPSSGNTIYF
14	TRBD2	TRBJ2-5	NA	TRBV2	TGTGCCGGGAAGACTAGCGGGGGTGGAGAGACCCAGTACTTC	CAGKTSGGGETQYF
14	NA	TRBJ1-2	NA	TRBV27	TGTGCCAGCAGTTTACGGGGGAGAAACTATGGCTACACCTTC	CASSLRGRNYGYTF
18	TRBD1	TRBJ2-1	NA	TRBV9	TGTGCCAGCAGCGTAGGAGGCTACAGGACAGGGAACAGCGATGAGCAGTTCTTC	CASSVGGYRTGNSDEQFF
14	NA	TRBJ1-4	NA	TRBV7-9	TGTGCCGGATCGTCTAAGGGGACTAATGAAAAACTGTTTTTT	CAGSSKGTNEKLFF
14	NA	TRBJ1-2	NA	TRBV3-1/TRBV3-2	TGTGCCAGCAGCCAAGAGGCAGCTAACTATGGCTACACCTTC	CASSQEAANYGYTF
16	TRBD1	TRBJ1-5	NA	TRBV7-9	TGTGCCAGCAGCTCCGGACAGGTGGGATCGACTCAGCCCCAGCATTTT	CASSSGQVGSTQPQHF
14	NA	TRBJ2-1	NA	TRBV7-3	TGTGCCAGCAGCCCTGGGGGGACGTACAATGAGCAGTTCTTC	CASSPGGTYNEQFF
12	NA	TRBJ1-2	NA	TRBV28	TGTGCCAGCAGTTTCCAGGGGTATGGCTACACCTTC	CASSFQGYGYTF
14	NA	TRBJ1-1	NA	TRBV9	TGTGCCAGCAGCGTAGCTCAGGGTATGACTGAAGCTTTCTTT	CASSVAQGMTEAFF
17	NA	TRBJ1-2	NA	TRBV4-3	TGCGCCAGCAGCCATGTCCTTAGGGGGACCGCGAACTATGGCTACACCTTC	CASSHVLRGTANYGYTF
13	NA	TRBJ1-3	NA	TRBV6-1	TGTGCCAGCAGTGAAAGAGGGGGAAACACCATATATTTT	CASSERGGNTIYF
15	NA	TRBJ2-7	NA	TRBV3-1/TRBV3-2	TGTGCCAGCAGCCAAAACACAGGGCGAACCTACGAGCAGTACTTC	CASSQNTGRTYEQYF